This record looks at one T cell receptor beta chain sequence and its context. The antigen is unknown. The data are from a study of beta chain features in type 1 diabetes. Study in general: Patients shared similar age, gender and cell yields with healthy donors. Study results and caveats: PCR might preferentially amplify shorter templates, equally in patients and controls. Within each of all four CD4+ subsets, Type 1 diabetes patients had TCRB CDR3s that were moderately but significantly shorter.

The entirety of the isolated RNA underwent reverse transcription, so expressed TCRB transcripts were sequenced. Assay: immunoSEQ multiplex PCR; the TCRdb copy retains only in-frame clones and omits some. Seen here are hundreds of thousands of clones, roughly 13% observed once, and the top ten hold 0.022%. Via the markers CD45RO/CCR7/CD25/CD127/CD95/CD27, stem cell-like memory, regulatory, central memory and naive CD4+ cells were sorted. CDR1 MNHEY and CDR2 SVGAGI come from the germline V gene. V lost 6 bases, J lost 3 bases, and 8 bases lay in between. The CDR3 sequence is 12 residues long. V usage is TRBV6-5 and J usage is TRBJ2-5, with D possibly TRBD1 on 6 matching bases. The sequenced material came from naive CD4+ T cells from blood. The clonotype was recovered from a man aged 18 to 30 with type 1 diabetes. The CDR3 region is CASRDREETQYF. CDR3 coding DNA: TGTGCCAGCAGGGACAGAGAAGAGACCCAGTACTTC.